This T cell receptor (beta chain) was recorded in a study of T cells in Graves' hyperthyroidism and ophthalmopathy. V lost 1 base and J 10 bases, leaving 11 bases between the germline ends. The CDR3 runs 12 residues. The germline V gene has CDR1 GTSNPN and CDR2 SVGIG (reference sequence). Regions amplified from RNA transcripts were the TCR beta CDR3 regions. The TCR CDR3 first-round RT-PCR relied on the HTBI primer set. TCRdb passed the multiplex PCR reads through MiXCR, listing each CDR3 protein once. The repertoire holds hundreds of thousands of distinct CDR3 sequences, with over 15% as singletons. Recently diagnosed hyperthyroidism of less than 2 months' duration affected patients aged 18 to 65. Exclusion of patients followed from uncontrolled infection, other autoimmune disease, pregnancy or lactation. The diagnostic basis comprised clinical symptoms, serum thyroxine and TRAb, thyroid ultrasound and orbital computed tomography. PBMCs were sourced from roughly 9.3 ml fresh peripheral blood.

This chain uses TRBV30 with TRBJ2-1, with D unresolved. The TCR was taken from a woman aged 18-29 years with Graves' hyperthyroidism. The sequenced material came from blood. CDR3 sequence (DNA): TGTGCCTGGAGTGACTCCTACAGCGAGCAGTTCTTC. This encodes CAWSDSYSEQFF.